This TCR beta chain was identified during a study of shared clonotypes between healthy human individuals. General observations from the study: Shared across several donors were around 4.7% of the naive CD4 clonotypes.

CDR1 is GTSNPN and CDR2 is SVGIG in the germline V gene (reference sequence). Trimming removed 3 bases from V and 9 bases from J, with 10 bases in between. The CDR3 extends over 11 amino acids. All the donors were Caucasian adults who lived in Nashville, Tennessee. About this clone: Antigen specificity is unknown.

Clones were read by immunoSEQ multiplex PCR, and TCRdb kept only the in-frame ones, dropping some. Found here are about 1,500,000 clones, 96% of them singletons; the top ten hold over 1%. This chain uses TRBV30 with TRBJ2-3; no reliable D call. The TCR comes from a man younger than 45 in good health. Sequencing used naive CD4+ T cells sorted from blood. The subset: CD45RA+ positively selected. The CDR3 coding sequence is TGTGCCTGGAGCCCACAAGCGACGCAGTATTTT. The encoded protein is CAWSPQATQYF.